This TCR beta chain derives from a study of T cells in localized non-small cell lung cancer. On this clone: Its antigen is unknown.

Assay: immunoSEQ multiplex PCR; the TCRdb copy retains only in-frame clones and omits some. Among about 18,000 clones listed, approximately 83% were seen once. V gave up 5 bases and J gave up 2 bases; unmatched junction bases: 9. The germline V gene encodes CDR1 SGHTA and CDR2 FQGTGA. The CDR3 is 16 amino acids. Study results and caveats: Turning up in adjacent lung were a median roughly 50 of the top 100 tumor clones. With higher T cell density in blood came longer overall survival. It was uninvolved adjacent lung that showed the highest T cell clonality, exceeding tumor.

The sequence derives from a female donor of 60 years or more with stage I lung adenocarcinoma. The sample in question was peripheral blood, obtained before any cancer treatment. V and J are TRBV7-3 and TRBJ1-1; TRBD1 matches 9 bases. The CDR3 protein is CASSTTGGSGNTEAFF. DNA of the CDR3: TGTGCCAGCAGCACCACAGGGGGCTCTGGAAACACTGAAGCTTTCTTT.